The source of this T cell receptor (beta chain) is a study of blood T cell repertoires in COVID-19. Clones were sequenced by immunoSEQ multiplex PCR, and TCRdb holds only the in-frame ones, with some missing. The data show 25,000 to 35,000 clones, roughly 82% seen once. Germline CDR1 SGHTS, CDR2 YDEGEE. The CDR3 runs 13 residues. V was pared by 5 bases and J by 3 bases, with 4 bases of the junction left unmatched. The gene calls are TRBV5-8 and TRBJ1-2, with 7 bases fitting TRBD1. The TCR was taken from a human donor in a cohort sampled during active COVID-19. Sequencing was done on a sample of peripheral blood. The CDR3, as DNA: TGTGCCAGCAGGGCCCAGGGGGACTATGGCTACACCTTC. This sequence encodes CASRAQGDYGYTF.